This T cell receptor beta chain came from a study of technical replicates of blood from a handful of donors. Clones were sequenced by immunoSEQ multiplex PCR, and TCRdb holds only the in-frame ones, with some missing. This table holds under 85,000 clones, 93% found once. The V end was cut by 6 bases, the J end by 3 bases, with 9 bases between. CDR3 size: 13 residues. Germline V lookup: CDR1 LNHDA, CDR2 SQIVND (reference sequence). The sequenced sample consisted of T cells isolated from PBMCs. The receptor was isolated from a human donor in good health. V is TRBV19 and J is TRBJ1-5; perhaps TRBD1 as D (5 bases). CDR3 sequence (DNA): TGTGCCAGTAGAGGACAATACAATCAGCCCCAGCATTTT. This codes for CASRGQYNQPQHF.